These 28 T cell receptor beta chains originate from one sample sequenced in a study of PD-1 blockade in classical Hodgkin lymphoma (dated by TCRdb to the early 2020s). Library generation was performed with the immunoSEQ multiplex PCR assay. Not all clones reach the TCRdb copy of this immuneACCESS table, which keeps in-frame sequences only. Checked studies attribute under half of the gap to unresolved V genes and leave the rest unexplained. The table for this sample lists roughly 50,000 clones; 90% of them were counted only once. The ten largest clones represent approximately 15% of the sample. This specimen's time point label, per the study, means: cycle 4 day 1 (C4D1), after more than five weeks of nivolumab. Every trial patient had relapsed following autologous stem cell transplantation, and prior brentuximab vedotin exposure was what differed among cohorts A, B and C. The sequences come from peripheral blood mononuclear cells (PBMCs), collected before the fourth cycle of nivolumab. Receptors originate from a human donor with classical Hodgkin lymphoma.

CDR3 region: CASITGGSGNTIYF. The CDR3 DNA follows: TGTGCCAGCATCACAGGAGGAAGTGGAAACACCATATATTTT. The genes are TRBV6-1 and TRBJ1-3; D is perhaps TRBD1 (5 bases). V was pared by 7 bases and J by 3 bases, with 13 bases between. CDR1 MNHNS and CDR2 SASEGT come from the germline V gene. The CDR3 is made up of 14 amino acids.

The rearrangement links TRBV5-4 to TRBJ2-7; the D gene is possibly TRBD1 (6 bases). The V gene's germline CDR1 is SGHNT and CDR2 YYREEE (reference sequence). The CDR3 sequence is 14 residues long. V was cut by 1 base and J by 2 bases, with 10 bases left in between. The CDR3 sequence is CASSLSQGPYEQYF. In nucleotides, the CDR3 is TGTGCCAGCAGCTTGAGTCAGGGGCCCTACGAGCAGTACTTC. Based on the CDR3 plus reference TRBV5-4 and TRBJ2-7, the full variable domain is ETGVTQSPTHLIKTRGQQVTLRCSSQSGHNTVSWYQQALGQGPQFIFQYYREEENGRGNFPPRFSGLQFPNYSSELNVNALELDDSALYLCASSLSQGPYEQYFGPGTRLTVT.

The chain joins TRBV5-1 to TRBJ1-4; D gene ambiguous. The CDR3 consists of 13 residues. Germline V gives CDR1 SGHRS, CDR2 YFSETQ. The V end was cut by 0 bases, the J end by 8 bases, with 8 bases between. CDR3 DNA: TGCGCCAGCAGCTTGGGCACATACGAAAAACTGTTTTTT. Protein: CASSLGTYEKLFF.

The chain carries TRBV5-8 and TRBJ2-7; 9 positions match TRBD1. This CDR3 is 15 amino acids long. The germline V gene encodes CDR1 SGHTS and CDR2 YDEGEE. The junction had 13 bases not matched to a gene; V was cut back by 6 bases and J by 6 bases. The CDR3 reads CASTLRMTGGSEQYF. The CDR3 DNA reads TGTGCCAGCACCTTACGGATGACAGGGGGAAGCGAGCAGTACTTC.

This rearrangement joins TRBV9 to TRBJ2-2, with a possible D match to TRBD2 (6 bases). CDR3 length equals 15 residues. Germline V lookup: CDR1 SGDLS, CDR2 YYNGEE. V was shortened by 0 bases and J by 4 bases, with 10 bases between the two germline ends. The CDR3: CASSVDSGVTGELFF. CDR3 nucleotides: TGTGCCAGCAGCGTAGATAGCGGAGTCACCGGGGAGCTGTTTTTT.

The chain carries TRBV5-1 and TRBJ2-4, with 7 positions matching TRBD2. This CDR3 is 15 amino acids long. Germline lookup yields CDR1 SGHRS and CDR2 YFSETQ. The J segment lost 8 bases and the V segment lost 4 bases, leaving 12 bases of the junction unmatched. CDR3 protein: CASSRRGEGLYIQYF. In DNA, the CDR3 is TGCGCCAGCAGCCGTCGGGGGGAGGGCCTTTACATTCAGTACTTC.

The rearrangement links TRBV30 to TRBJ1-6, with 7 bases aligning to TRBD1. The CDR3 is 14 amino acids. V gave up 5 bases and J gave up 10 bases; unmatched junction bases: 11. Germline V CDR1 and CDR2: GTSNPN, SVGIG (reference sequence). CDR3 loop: CAWGEGTVRSPLHF. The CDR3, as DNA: TGTGCCTGGGGGGAAGGGACAGTTCGATCACCCCTCCACTTT.

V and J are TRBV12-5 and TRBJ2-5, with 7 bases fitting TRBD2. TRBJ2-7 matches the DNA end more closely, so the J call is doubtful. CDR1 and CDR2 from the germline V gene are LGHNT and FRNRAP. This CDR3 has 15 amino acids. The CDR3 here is CASGWGEGLNHEQYF. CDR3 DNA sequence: TGTGCTAGTGGTTGGGGGGAGGGCCTGAATCACGAGCAGTACTTC.

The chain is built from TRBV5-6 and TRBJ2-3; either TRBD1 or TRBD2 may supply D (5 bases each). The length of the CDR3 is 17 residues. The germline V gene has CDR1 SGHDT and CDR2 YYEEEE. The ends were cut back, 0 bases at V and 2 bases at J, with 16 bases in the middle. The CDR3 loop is CASSLVVGDAITDTQYF. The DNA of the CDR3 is TGTGCCAGCAGCTTGGTGGTGGGGGACGCCATCACAGATACGCAGTATTTT.

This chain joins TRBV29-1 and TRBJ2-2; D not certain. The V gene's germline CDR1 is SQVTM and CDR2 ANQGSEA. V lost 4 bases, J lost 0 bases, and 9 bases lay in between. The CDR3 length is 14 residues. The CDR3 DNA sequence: TGCAGCGTTGTTAAGGCCACGAACACCGGGGAGCTGTTTTTT. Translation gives CSVVKATNTGELFF.

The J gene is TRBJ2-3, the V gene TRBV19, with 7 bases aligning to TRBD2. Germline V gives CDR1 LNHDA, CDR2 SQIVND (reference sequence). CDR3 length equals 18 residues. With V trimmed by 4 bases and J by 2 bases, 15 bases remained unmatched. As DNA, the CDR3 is TGTGCCAGTAGTACCCACACCAAAGCGGGAATATACACAGATACGCAGTATTTT. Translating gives CASSTHTKAGIYTDTQYF.

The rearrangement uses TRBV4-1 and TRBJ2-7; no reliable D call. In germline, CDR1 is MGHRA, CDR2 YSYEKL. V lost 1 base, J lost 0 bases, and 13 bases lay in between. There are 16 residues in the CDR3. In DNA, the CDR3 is TGCGCCAGCAGCCAAGTCGCGCAGGAAGACTCCTACGAGCAGTACTTC. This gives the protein CASSQVAQEDSYEQYF.

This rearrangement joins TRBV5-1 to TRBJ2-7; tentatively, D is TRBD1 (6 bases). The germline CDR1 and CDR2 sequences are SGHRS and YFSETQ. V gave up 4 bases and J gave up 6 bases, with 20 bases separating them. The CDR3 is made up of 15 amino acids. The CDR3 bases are TGCGCCAGCAGCGTCGCCCTCGGACAGCAGGGCGAGCAGTACTTC. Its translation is CASSVALGQQGEQYF.

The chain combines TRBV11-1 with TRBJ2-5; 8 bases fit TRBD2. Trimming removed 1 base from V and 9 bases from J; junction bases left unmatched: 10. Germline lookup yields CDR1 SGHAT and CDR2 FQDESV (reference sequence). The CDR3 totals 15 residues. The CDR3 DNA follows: TGTGCCAGCAGCTTAGACGGACGGGCGGGAGGCGCCCAGTACTTC. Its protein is CASSLDGRAGGAQYF.

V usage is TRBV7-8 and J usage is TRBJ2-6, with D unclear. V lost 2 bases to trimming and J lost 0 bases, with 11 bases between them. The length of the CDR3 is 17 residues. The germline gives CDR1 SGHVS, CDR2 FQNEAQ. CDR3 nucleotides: TGTGCCAGCAGCTTATGGGTTGGGCGCTCTGGGGCCAACGTCCTGACTTTC. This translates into CASSLWVGRSGANVLTF. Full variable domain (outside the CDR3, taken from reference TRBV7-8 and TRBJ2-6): GAGVSQSPRYKVAKRGQDVALRCDPISGHVSLFWYQQALGQGPEFLTYFQNEAQLDKSGLPSDRFFAERPEGSVSTLKIQRTQQEDSAVYLCASSLWVGRSGANVLTFGAGSRLTVL.

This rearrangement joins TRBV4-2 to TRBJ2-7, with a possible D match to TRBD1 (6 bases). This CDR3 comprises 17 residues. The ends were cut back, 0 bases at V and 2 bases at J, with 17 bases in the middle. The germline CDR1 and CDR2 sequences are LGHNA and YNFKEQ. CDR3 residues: CASSQDFYGTHTYEQYF. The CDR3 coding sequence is TGTGCCAGCAGCCAAGATTTCTACGGGACACACACCTACGAGCAGTACTTC.

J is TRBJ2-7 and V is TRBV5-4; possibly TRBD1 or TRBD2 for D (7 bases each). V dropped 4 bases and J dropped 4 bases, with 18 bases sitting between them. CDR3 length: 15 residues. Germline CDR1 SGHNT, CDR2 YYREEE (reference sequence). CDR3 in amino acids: CASSPRGGRAYEQYF. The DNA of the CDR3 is TGTGCCAGCAGCCCCAGGGGGGGGAGGGCTTACGAGCAGTACTTC.

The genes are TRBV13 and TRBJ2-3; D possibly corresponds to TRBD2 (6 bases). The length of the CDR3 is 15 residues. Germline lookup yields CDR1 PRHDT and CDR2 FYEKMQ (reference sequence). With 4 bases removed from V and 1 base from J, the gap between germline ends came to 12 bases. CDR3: CASSSRDGGTDTQYF. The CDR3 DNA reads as TGTGCCAGCAGCTCGCGGGATGGGGGCACAGATACGCAGTATTTT.

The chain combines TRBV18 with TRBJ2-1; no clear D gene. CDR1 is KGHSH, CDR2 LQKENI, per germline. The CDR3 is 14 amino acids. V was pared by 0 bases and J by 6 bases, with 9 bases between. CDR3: CASSPPLNRNEQFF. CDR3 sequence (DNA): TGTGCCAGCTCACCACCCCTCAACCGCAATGAGCAGTTCTTC. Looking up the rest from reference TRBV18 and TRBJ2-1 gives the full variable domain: NAGVMQNPRHLVRRRGQEARLRCSPMKGHSHVYWYRQLPEEGLKFMVYLQKENIIDESGMPKERFSAEFPKEGPSILRIQQVVRGDSAAYFCASSPPLNRNEQFFGPGTRLTVL.

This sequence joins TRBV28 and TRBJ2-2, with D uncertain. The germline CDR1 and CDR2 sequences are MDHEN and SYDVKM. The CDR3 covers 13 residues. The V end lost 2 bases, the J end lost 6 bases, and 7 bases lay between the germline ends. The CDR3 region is CASSLVPAGELFF. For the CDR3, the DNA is TGTGCCAGCAGTTTAGTCCCCGCCGGGGAGCTGTTTTTT.

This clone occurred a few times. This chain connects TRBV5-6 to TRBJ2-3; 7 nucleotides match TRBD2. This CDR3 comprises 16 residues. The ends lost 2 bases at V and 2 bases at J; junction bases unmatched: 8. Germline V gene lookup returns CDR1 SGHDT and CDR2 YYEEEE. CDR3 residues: CASSFPLAAHTDTQYF. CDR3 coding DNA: TGTGCCAGCAGCTTCCCTCTAGCGGCCCACACAGATACGCAGTATTTT.

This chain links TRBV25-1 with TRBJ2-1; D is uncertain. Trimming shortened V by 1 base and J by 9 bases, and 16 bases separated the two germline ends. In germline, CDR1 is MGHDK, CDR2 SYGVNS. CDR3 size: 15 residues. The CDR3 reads CASSESLGLYGEQFF. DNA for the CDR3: TGTGCCAGCAGTGAATCCCTCGGCCTCTACGGTGAGCAGTTCTTC.

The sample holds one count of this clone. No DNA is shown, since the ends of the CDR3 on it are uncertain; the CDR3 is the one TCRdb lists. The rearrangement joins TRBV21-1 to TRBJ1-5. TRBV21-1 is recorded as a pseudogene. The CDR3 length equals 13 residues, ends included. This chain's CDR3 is CAHVAWGNQPQHF.

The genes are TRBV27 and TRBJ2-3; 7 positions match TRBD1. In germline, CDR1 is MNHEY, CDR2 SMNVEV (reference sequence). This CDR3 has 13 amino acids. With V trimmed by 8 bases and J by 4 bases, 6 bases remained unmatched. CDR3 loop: CASDETGPDTQYF. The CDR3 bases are TGTGCCAGCGATGAGACAGGGCCAGATACGCAGTATTTT.

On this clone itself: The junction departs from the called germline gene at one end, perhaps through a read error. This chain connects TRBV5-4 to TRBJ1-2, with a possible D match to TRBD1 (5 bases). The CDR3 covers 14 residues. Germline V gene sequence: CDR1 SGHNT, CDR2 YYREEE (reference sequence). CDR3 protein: CASRLAGGIYGYTF. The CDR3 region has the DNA TGTGCCAGCAGGTTGGCGGGGGGGATATACGGCTACACCTTC.

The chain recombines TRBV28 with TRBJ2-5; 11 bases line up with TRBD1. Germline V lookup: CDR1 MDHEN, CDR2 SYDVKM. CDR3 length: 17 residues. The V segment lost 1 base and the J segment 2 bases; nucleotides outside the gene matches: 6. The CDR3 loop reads CASSLSLGTGGQETQYF. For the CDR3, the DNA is TGTGCCAGCAGTTTATCCCTTGGGACAGGGGGGCAAGAGACCCAGTACTTC.

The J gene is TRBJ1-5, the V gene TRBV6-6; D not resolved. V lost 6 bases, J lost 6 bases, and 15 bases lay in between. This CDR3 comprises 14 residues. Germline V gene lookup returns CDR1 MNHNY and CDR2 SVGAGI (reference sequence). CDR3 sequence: CASSKRPNPQPQHF. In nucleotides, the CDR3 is TGTGCCAGCAGCAAACGACCAAATCCTCAGCCCCAGCATTTT.

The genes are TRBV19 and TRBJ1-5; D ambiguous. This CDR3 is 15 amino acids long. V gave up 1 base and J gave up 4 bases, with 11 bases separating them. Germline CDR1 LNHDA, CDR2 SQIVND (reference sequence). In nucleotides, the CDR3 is TGTGCCAGTAGTATAGCCACTTATGGGAATCAGCCCCAGCATTTT. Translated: CASSIATYGNQPQHF.